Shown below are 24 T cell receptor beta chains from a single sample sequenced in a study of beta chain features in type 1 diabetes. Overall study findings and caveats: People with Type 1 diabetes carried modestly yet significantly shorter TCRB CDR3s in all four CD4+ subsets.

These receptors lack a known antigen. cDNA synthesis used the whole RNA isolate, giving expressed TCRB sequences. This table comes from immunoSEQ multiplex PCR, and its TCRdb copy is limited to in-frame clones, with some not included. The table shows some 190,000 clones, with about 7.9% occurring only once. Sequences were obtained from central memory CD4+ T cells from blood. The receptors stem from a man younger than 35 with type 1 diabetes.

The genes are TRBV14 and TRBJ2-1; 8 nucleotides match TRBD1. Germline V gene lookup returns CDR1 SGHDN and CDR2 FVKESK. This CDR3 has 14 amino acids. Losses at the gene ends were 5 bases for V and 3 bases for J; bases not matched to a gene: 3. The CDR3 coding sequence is TGTGCCAGCAGCTCCGGGACAGGCTACAATGAGCAGTTCTTC. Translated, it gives CASSSGTGYNEQFF.

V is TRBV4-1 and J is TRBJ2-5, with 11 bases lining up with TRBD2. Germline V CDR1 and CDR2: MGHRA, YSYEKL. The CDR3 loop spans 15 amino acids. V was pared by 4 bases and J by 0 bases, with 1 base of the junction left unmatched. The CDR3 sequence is CASSLGLADQETQYF. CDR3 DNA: TGCGCCAGCAGCCTGGGACTAGCGGACCAAGAGACCCAGTACTTC.

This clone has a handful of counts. The CDR3 nucleotides are TGTGCCAGCAGTTCGCCGGGACTAGCGGGAGGGCCTACCTACGAGCAGTACTTC. Encoded protein: CASSSPGLAGGPTYEQYF. This chain uses TRBV2 with TRBJ2-7; 16 nucleotides align to TRBD2. Unmatched junction bases numbered 9, after V lost 5 bases and J lost 2 bases. The CDR3 extends over 18 amino acids. Germline loops: CDR1 SNHLY, CDR2 FYNNEI.

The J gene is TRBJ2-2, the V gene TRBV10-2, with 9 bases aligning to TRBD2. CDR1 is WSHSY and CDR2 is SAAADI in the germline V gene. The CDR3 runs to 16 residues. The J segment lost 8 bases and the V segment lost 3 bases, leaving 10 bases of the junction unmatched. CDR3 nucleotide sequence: TGCGCCAGCAGTGACTCTGGCGGGAGGGCCGGGGGGGAGCTGTTTTTT. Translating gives CASSDSGGRAGGELFF.

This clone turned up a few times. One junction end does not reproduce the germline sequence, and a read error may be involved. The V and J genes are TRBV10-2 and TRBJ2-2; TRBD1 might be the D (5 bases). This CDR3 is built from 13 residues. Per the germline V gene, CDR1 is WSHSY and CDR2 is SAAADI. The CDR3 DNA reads TGTGCCATCAGTGAGGTGGGGCCCGGGGAGCTGTTTTTT. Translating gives CAISEVGPGELFF.

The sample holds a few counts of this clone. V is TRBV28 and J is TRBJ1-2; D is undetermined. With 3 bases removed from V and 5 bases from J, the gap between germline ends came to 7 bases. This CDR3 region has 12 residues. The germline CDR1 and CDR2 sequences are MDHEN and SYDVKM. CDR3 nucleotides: TGTGCCAGCAGTTTCAGGTCTTATGGCTACACCTTC. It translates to CASSFRSYGYTF.

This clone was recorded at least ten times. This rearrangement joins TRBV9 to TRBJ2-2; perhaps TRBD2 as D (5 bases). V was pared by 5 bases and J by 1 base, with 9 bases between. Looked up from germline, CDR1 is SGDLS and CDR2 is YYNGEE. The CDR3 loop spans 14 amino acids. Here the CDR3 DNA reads TGTGCCAGCAGTGATCGGGGGAACACCGGGGAGCTGTTTTTT. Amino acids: CASSDRGNTGELFF.

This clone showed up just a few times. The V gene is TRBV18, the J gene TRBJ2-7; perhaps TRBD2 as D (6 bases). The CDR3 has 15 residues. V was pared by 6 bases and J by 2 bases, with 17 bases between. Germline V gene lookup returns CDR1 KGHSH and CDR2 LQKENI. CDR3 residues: CASSRNGDSPYEQYF. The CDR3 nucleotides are TGTGCCAGCTCCAGAAATGGGGACTCCCCCTACGAGCAGTACTTC.

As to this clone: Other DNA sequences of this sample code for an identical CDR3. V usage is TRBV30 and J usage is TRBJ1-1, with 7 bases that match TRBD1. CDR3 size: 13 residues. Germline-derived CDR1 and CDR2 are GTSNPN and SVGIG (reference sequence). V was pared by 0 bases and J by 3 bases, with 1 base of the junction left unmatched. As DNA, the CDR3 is TGTGCCTGGAGTGTTCAGGGGGACACTGAAGCTTTCTTT. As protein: CAWSVQGDTEAFF.

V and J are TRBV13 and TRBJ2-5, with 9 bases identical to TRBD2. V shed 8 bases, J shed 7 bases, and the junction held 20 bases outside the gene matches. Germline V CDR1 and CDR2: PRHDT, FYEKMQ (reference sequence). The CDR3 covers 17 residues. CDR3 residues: CASAWRGREGEQGTQYF. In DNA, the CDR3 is TGTGCCAGCGCCTGGAGGGGGCGGGAGGGTGAACAGGGGACCCAGTACTTC.

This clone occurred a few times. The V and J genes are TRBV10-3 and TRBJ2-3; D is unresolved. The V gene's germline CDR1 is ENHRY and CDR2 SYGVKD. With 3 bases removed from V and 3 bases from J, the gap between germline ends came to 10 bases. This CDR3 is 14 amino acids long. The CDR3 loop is CAISDFPVTDTQYF. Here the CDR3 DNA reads TGTGCCATCAGTGACTTTCCAGTGACAGATACGCAGTATTTT.

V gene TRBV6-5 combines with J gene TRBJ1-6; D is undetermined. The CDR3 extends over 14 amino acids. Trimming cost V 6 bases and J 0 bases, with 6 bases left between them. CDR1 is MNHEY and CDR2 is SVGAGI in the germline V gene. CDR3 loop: CASRGGSYNSPLHF. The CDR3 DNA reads TGTGCCAGCAGAGGAGGCTCCTATAATTCACCCCTCCACTTT.

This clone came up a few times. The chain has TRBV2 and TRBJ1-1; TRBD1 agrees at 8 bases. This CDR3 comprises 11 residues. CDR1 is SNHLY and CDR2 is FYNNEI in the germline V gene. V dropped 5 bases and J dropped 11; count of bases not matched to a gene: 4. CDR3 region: CASSTDRGAFF. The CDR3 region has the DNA TGTGCCAGCAGTACTGACAGGGGTGCTTTCTTT.

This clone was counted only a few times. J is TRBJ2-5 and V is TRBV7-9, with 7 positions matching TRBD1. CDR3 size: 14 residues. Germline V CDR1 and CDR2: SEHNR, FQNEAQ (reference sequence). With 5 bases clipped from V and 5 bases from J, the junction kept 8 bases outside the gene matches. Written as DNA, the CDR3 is TGTGCCAGCAGCCGCCGACAGGGTGGGGAGACCCAGTACTTC. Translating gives CASSRRQGGETQYF.

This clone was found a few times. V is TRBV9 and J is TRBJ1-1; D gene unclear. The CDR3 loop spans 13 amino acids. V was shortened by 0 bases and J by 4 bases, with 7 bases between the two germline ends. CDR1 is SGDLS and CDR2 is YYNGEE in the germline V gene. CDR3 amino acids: CASSVDHGTEAFF. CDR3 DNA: TGTGCCAGCAGCGTAGACCACGGCACTGAAGCTTTCTTT.

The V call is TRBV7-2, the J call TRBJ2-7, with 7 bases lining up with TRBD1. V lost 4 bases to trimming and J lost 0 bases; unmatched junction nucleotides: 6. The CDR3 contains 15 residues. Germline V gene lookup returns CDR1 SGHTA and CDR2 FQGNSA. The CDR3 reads CASSSPGQSSYEQYF. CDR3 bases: TGTGCCAGCAGCTCACCGGGACAGAGCTCCTACGAGCAGTACTTC.

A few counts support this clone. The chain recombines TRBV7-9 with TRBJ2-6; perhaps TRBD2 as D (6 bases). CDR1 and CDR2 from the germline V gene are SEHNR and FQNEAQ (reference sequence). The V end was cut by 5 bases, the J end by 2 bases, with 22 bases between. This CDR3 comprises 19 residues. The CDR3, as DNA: TGTGCCAGCAGCCACGGGGAGGTAGCCTCCTTGACTGGGGCCAACGTCCTGACTTTC. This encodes CASSHGEVASLTGANVLTF.

CDR3 nucleotides: TGTGCCAGCTCACCAACGACAGGGGGCATGTACGAGCAGTACTTC. Residues: CASSPTTGGMYEQYF. The rearrangement links TRBV18 to TRBJ2-7; 10 bases agree with TRBD1. The V gene end was trimmed by 2 bases and the J gene end by 4 bases; junction bases not matched to a gene: 5. Germline V gene data show CDR1 as KGHSH and CDR2 as LQKENI. The CDR3 contains 15 residues.

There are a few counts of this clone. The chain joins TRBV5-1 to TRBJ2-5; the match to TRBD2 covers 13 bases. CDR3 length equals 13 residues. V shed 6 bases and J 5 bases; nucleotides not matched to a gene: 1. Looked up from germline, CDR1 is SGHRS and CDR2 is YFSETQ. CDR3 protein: CASKLAGGETQYF. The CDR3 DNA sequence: TGCGCCAGCAAACTAGCGGGAGGGGAGACCCAGTACTTC.

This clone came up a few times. The CDR3 DNA follows: TGCAGCGTTCGCAGGGGCGATGGCTACACCTTC. Protein: CSVRRGDGYTF. The genes are TRBV29-1 and TRBJ1-2; D may be TRBD1 (6 bases). Germline values: CDR1 SQVTM, CDR2 ANQGSEA. Trimming cost V 5 bases and J 6 bases, with 10 bases left between them. The CDR3 covers 11 residues.

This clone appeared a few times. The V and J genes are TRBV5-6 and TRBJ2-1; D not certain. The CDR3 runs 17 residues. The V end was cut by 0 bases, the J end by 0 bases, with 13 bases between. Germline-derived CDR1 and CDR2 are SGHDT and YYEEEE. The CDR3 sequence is CASSLGLRMSSYNEQFF. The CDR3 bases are TGTGCCAGCAGCTTGGGTTTGCGGATGAGCTCCTACAATGAGCAGTTCTTC.

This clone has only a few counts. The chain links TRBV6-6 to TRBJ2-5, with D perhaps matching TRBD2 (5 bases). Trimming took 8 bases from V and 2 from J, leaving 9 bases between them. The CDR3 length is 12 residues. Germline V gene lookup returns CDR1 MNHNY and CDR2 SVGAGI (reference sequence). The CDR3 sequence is CASSSGQETQYF. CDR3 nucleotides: TGTGCCAGCTCCTCGGGGCAAGAGACCCAGTACTTC.

CDR3 nucleotides: TGTGCCAGCAGTGCAGACACGGACGAGCAGTACTTC. It encodes CASSADTDEQYF. This chain links TRBV6-5 with TRBJ2-7; D is unclear. Between the trimmed V and J ends, which lost 5 bases and 5 bases, there was a span of 10 bases. The germline V gene has CDR1 MNHEY and CDR2 SVGAGI. The CDR3 sequence is 12 residues long.

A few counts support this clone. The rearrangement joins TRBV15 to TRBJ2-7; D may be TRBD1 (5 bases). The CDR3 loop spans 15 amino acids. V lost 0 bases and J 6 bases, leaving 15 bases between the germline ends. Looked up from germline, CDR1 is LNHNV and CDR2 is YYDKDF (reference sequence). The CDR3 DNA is TGTGCCACCAGCAGAGATCCACTGCAGGGAAGCGAGCAGTACTTC. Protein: CATSRDPLQGSEQYF.